Listed below are T cell receptor beta chains from one sample, sequenced in a study of T cell repertoires in ileal Crohn's disease. The assay was immunoSEQ multiplex PCR, and TCRdb's table has in-frame clones only and misses some. In the table there are more than 4,000 clones, about nine tenths of which are singletons. The source material was ileal tissue. Every receptor here comes from an adult with Crohn's disease. CDR3s include the opening cysteine and the closing phenylalanine or tryptophan. Fields, in order: J gene, D gene, V gene, clone size, CDR3 DNA, CDR3 protein. The D gene is left open where the match is weak. Size is stated for part of the rows, as once, few or many counts, or as a class when the clone is expanded.

>TRBJ2-5|NA|TRBV29-1|NA
TGCAGCGTTGGTACAGCACAAGAGACCCAGTACTTC
CSVGTAQETQYF
>TRBJ2-1|TRBD2|TRBV4-3|NA
TGCGCCAGCAGCCAAGGGACTAGCGGGGAGATTCAGGGGCAGTTCTTC
CASSQGTSGEIQGQFF
>TRBJ2-7|TRBD2|TRBV27|NA
TGTGCCAGCAGCCCGTCTGGACTAGCTGGGGGCGAGCAGTACTTC
CASSPSGLAGGEQYF
>TRBJ1-2|TRBD1|TRBV4-2|NA
TGTGCCAGCAGCCAAGAAGGGACAGGGGGCCGGTATGGCTACACCTTC
CASSQEGTGGRYGYTF
>TRBJ2-1|TRBD2|TRBV7-2|NA
TGTGCCAGCAGCTCCCCAACTAGCGGGAGGGCCGGGTGGAATGAGCAGTTCTTC
CASSSPTSGRAGWNEQFF
>TRBJ2-1|NA|TRBV5-1|NA
TGCGCCAGCAGCTTGGGAGAAGTCGATGAGCAGTTCTTC
CASSLGEVDEQFF
>TRBJ2-7|NA|TRBV2|NA
TGTGCCACCAAAGAAGAGCAGTACTTC
CATKEEQYF
>TRBJ2-1|NA|TRBV25-1|NA
TGTGCCAGCAATCCCGGGAGTGCCCATGAGCAGTTCTTC
CASNPGSAHEQFF
>TRBJ1-2|TRBD1|TRBV10-3|NA
TGTGCCATCACTGGGACAGGGGATGGCTACACCTTC
CAITGTGDGYTF
>TRBJ1-5|NA|TRBV30|NA
TGTGCCTGGAAGTCTCACCGAAGCAATCAGCCCCAGCATTTT
CAWKSHRSNQPQHF
>TRBJ2-3|NA|TRBV2|NA
TGTGCCAGCAGTGTAAGGGATACGCAGTATTTT
CASSVRDTQYF
>TRBJ1-2|NA|TRBV28|once
TGTGCCAGCAGTACATTGTTACAGGGCCGGAACTATGGCTACACCTTC
CASSTLLQGRNYGYTF
>TRBJ2-1|NA|TRBV7-2|NA
TGTGCCAGCAGCCTCGCCAGCCTGAATGAGCAGTTCTTC
CASSLASLNEQFF
>TRBJ2-1|TRBD1|TRBV25-1|NA
TGTGCCAGCGCCGGGACAGGGAGGGGGAATGAGCAGTTCTTC
CASAGTGRGNEQFF
>TRBJ1-1|NA|TRBV5-1|NA
TGCGCCAGCAGCCCATACCGGGAGAACACTGAAGCTTTCTTT
CASSPYRENTEAFF
>TRBJ1-5|NA|TRBV6-5|NA
TGTGCCAGCAGTTATAGTGAGGGTCAGCCCCAGCATTTT
CASSYSEGQPQHF
>TRBJ2-7|NA|TRBV4-3|NA
TGCGCCAGCAGCCAAGAGTTAGCGAAACAATACGAGCAGTACTTC
CASSQELAKQYEQYF